The 7 T cell receptor beta chains listed next were all sequenced from one sample in a study of response to subunit inactivated influenza vaccine. TCRdb ran MiXCR on the RT-PCR reads and lists one entry per CDR3 protein. The sample contains about 610,000 distinct CDR3 sequences, less than 15% of which appear only once. The input for sequencing was PBMCs from blood, taken about 11 days after vaccination. Receptors originate from a man over 45 who received an inactivated influenza vaccine.

The chain carries TRBV28 and TRBJ2-7; 9 nucleotides match TRBD1. After removal of 3 bases from V and 5 bases from J, the junction contained 8 bases not matched to a gene. The V gene's germline CDR1 is MDHEN and CDR2 SYDVKM. The CDR3 totals 15 residues. CDR3 DNA: TGTGCCAGCAGTTTGTGGGACAGGGTGTCCAACGAGCAGTACTTC. Protein sequence: CASSLWDRVSNEQYF.

The chain recombines TRBV7-8 with TRBJ2-1, with D possibly being TRBD2 (7 bases). V was shortened by 5 bases and J by 6 bases, with 17 bases between the two germline ends. There are 15 residues in the CDR3. Germline CDR1 is SGHVS and CDR2 is FQNEAQ. CDR3 in amino acids: CASSPYPGGRNEQFF. CDR3 sequence (DNA): TGTGCCAGCAGCCCTTATCCGGGGGGCCGCAATGAGCAGTTCTTC. Looking up the rest from reference TRBV7-8 and TRBJ2-1 gives the full variable domain: GAGVSQSPRYKVAKRGQDVALRCDPISGHVSLFWYQQALGQGPEFLTYFQNEAQLDKSGLPSDRFFAERPEGSVSTLKIQRTQQEDSAVYLCASSPYPGGRNEQFFGPGTRLTVL.

In this sample, this clonotype turned up many times. This rearrangement joins TRBV12-3 or TRBV12-4 to TRBJ2-7, with D unclear. This CDR3 region has 13 residues. Trimming took off 5 bases at V and 2 bases at J, with 10 bases between the two ends. CDR3 DNA: TGTGCCAGCAGTGCGACTGAGACCTACGAGCAGTACTTC. Protein product: CASSATETYEQYF.

This clonotype appeared a few times. The chain combines TRBV4-3 with TRBJ1-2, with D hard to call. V gave up 0 bases and J gave up 4 bases, with 12 bases separating them. Per germline, CDR1 LGHNA and CDR2 YSLEER. The CDR3 runs to 15 residues. CDR3 region: CASSQEWWVSYGYTF. CDR3 DNA sequence: TGCGCCAGCAGCCAAGAGTGGTGGGTGAGCTATGGCTACACCTTC.

This clonotype was seen a few times. The chain uses TRBV29-1 and TRBJ2-1, with 12 bases that match TRBD1. The CDR3 is 14 amino acids. Germline V lookup: CDR1 SQVTM, CDR2 ANQGSEA. V lost 4 bases, J lost 9 bases, and 7 bases stayed unmatched. This chain's CDR3 is CSVAGQGAYGEQFF. DNA for the CDR3: TGCAGCGTTGCGGGACAGGGGGCGTACGGTGAGCAGTTCTTC.

This clonotype came up a few times. This chain links TRBV12-3 or TRBV12-4 with TRBJ2-5; D gene ambiguous. Trimming shortened V by 3 bases and J by 0 bases, and 11 bases separated the two germline ends. This CDR3 is built from 15 residues. CDR3 coding DNA: TGTGCCAGCAGTTTGCGGTCGTGGTACCAAGAGACCCAGTACTTC. Translated: CASSLRSWYQETQYF.

This clonotype was seen only a few times. V usage is TRBV28 and J usage is TRBJ1-2, with 10 bases lining up with TRBD1. The V and J ends lost 6 bases and 3 bases, in that order; junction bases with no gene match: 19. Germline V lookup: CDR1 MDHEN, CDR2 SYDVKM. This CDR3 has 19 amino acids. In DNA, the CDR3 is TGTGCCAGCAGCACAACCTACCTGACCCTGGACAGGGGGTACTATGGCTACACCTTC. This encodes CASSTTYLTLDRGYYGYTF.